These 8 T cell receptor beta chains originate from one sample sequenced in a study of T cells after yellow fever vaccination. TCRdb processed the 5' RACE reads anew with MiXCR; each CDR3 protein has one entry. The sample lists some 550,000 distinct CDR3 sequences; around 21% were seen once. This specimen was PBMCs, taken 15 days after the yellow fever booster vaccination. The receptors shown here come from a man younger than 45 who received the YFV17D yellow fever vaccine.

This clonotype has only a few counts. This sequence joins TRBV12-3 or TRBV12-4 and TRBJ2-7; D may be TRBD1 or TRBD2 (5 bases each). Trimming removed 5 bases at V and 2 bases at J, with 16 bases between. This CDR3 region has 15 residues. The CDR3 here is CASSPGSLSAYEQYF. The CDR3 DNA is TGTGCCAGCAGTCCAGGGAGTCTCTCGGCCTACGAGCAGTACTTC.

This clonotype was detected a few times. The chain employs TRBV20-1 and TRBJ1-5, with D perhaps matching TRBD1 (6 bases). Trimming cost V 2 bases and J 0 bases, with 11 bases left between them. Germline lookup yields CDR1 DFQATT and CDR2 SNEGSKA (reference sequence). The CDR3 has 15 amino acids. The CDR3 loop reads CSARPTGISNQPQHF. In nucleotides, the CDR3 is TGCAGTGCTAGACCCACAGGGATTAGCAATCAGCCCCAGCATTTT.

The gene calls are TRBV3-1 and TRBJ2-1; D is perhaps TRBD1 (5 bases). This CDR3 is built from 12 residues. Germline CDR1 reads LGHDT; CDR2 reads YNNKEL (reference sequence). Trimming pared 4 bases from V and 15 bases from J, leaving 16 bases between. The CDR3 sequence: CASSPTAGAGFF. Here the CDR3 DNA reads TGTGCCAGCAGCCCGACAGCAGGTGCTGGGTTCTTC.

This clonotype has a count of ten or more. The chain is built from TRBV12-3 or TRBV12-4 and TRBJ2-2, with 8 bases lining up with TRBD1. This CDR3 is 15 amino acids long. The ends lost 2 bases at V and 5 bases at J; junction bases unmatched: 4. CDR3 coding DNA: TGTGCCAGCAGTTTACGACAGGGGCCAACCGGGGAGCTGTTTTTT. Protein product: CASSLRQGPTGELFF.

The chain has TRBV11-3 and TRBJ2-7; D is undetermined. The CDR3 loop spans 13 amino acids. V was clipped by 0 bases and J by 3 bases, with 6 bases between them. Germline lookup yields CDR1 SGHNT and CDR2 YENEEA. The CDR3 DNA sequence: TGTGCCAGCAGCTTAGAATACAACTACGAGCAGTACTTC. The encoded protein is CASSLEYNYEQYF.

This rearrangement joins TRBV7-9 to TRBJ2-5, with 10 nucleotides matching TRBD1. CDR3 length equals 16 residues. V gave up 5 bases and J gave up 4 bases; unmatched junction bases: 10. Germline CDR1 reads SEHNR; CDR2 reads FQNEAQ (reference sequence). The CDR3 region is CASSRETTGGTETQYF. CDR3 coding DNA: TGTGCCAGCAGCCGAGAGACGACAGGGGGCACAGAGACCCAGTACTTC.

V is TRBV7-8 and J is TRBJ2-2; D is unresolved. Germline values: CDR1 SGHVS, CDR2 FQNEAQ. The length of the CDR3 is 12 residues. V lost 5 bases, J lost 15 bases, and 16 bases lay in between. As DNA, the CDR3 is TGTGCCAGCAGCCTGCCCCCTACCTCGATGTTTTTT. It codes for CASSLPPTSMFF.

The gene calls are TRBV21-1 and TRBJ2-1. TRBV21-1 counts as a pseudogene. The CDR3 has 13 amino acids. CDR3 bases: TGTGCCAGCAGCAAAGGGCGGCACAATGAGCAGTTCTTC. Translated, it gives CASSKGRHNEQFF.